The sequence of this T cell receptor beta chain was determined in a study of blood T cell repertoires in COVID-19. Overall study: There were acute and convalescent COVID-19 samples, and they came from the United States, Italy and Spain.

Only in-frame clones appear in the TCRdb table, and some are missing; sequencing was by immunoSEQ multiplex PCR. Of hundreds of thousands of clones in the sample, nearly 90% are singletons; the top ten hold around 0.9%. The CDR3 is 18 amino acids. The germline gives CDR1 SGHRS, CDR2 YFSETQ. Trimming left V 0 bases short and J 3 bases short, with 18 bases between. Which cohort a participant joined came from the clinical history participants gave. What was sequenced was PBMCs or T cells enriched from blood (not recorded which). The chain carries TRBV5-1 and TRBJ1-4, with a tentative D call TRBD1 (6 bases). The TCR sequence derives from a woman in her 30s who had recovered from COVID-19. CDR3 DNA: TGCGCCAGCAGCTTGGAATCCCACAGGGTTGCCTCTAATGAAAAACTGTTTTTT. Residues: CASSLESHRVASNEKLFF.